Included here is one TCR beta chain sequence, with context. Amplification used 60 Vbeta primers and 13 Jbeta primers. Profiled with immunoSEQ multiplex PCR; TCRdb holds only in-frame clones, not every one. This sample yields some 110,000 clones, of which over 65% are seen a single time; approximately 0.9% belongs to the top ten. This entry belongs to a study of cytomegalovirus exposure and HLA in healthy donors. V shed 5 bases and J shed 1 base, with 11 bases lying between them. The germline V gene has CDR1 SGHAT and CDR2 FQNNGV. The CDR3 is 14 residues long. The sample taken for sequencing was PBMCs. The origin of this receptor is a woman in her 30s in good health and CMV-seronegative. The chain links TRBV11-2 to TRBJ1-1; D gene unclear. This CDR3 is CASSVLGGNTEAFF. In DNA form, the CDR3 reads TGTGCCAGCAGCGTCCTGGGAGGGAACACTGAAGCTTTCTTT. Using reference TRBV11-2 and TRBJ1-1 for the parts outside the CDR3, the full variable domain is EAGVAQSPRYKIIEKRQSVAFWCNPISGHATLYWYQQILGQGPKLLIQFQNNGVVDDSQLPKDRFSAERLKGVDSTLKIQPAKLEDSAVYLCASSVLGGNTEAFFGQGTRLTVV.